What follows are 26 T cell receptor beta chains derived from one specimen sequenced in a study of T cells after yellow fever vaccination. Each CDR3 protein is one row after TCRdb ran MiXCR on the 5' RACE reads. The sample lists just over 300,000 distinct CDR3 sequences, more than 3% occurring once. Sequencing used PBMCs, obtained on the day of the yellow fever booster vaccination. The receptors were gathered from a man aged 18 to 30 who received the YFV17D yellow fever vaccine.

This clonotype was counted a few times. The chain joins TRBV18 to TRBJ2-2, with D perhaps matching TRBD2 (5 bases). V was clipped by 2 bases and J by 0 bases, with 10 bases between them. Looked up from germline, CDR1 is KGHSH and CDR2 is LQKENI. CDR3 length: 16 residues. The CDR3 DNA reads TGTGCCAGCTCACCAAGTGGTAGCGCGAACACCGGGGAGCTGTTTTTT. It specifies CASSPSGSANTGELFF.

V is TRBV5-6 and J is TRBJ2-7; D is unclear. V lost 2 bases and J lost 8, with 8 bases in between. This CDR3 comprises 11 residues. Germline CDR1 reads SGHDT; CDR2 reads YYEEEE. The DNA for the CDR3 is TGTGCCAGCAGCTTAAAATCTAAGCAGTACTTC. This codes for CASSLKSKQYF. Looking up the rest from reference TRBV5-6 and TRBJ2-7 gives the full variable domain: DAGVTQSPTHLIKTRGQQVTLRCSPKSGHDTVSWYQQALGQGPQFIFQYYEEEERQRGNFPDRFSGHQFPNYSSELNVNALLLGDSALYLCASSLKSKQYFGPGTRLTVT.

This clonotype was observed at least ten times. The rearrangement links TRBV20-1 to TRBJ1-2; no definite D call. V lost 3 bases and J 3 bases, leaving 11 bases between the germline ends. The CDR3 is made up of 13 amino acids. Germline values: CDR1 DFQATT, CDR2 SNEGSKA (reference sequence). The CDR3 DNA is TGCAGTGCTAGGCCCAGATTCGACTATGGCTACACCTTC. Its translation is CSARPRFDYGYTF.

This clonotype was counted many times. This chain links TRBV10-3 with TRBJ2-2, with D possibly matching TRBD2 (5 bases). The germline V gene encodes CDR1 ENHRY and CDR2 SYGVKD. CDR3 length equals 14 residues. Between the trimmed V and J ends, which lost 5 bases and 1 base, there was a span of 8 bases. The CDR3 nucleotides read TGTGCCATCAGTAGGGCGGGGAACACCGGGGAGCTGTTTTTT. Protein: CAISRAGNTGELFF.

The CDR3 reads CASSEAQGAEYF. The CDR3 DNA is TGTGCCAGCAGTGAAGCCCAGGGGGCAGAGTACTTC. The rearrangement links TRBV2 to TRBJ2-7, with TRBD1 matching over 8 bases. V lost 0 bases, J lost 11 bases, and 3 bases stayed unmatched. CDR3 size: 12 residues. Germline-derived CDR1 and CDR2 are SNHLY and FYNNEI.

The chain carries TRBV5-1 and TRBJ1-3; no clear D gene. This CDR3 is built from 15 residues. The germline V gene encodes CDR1 SGHRS and CDR2 YFSETQ. The V end was cut by 2 bases, the J end by 0 bases, with 9 bases between. The CDR3, as DNA: TGCGCCAGCAGCTTCCTGGCAGACTCTGGAAACACCATATATTTT. It encodes CASSFLADSGNTIYF.

This clonotype appeared many times. The chain combines TRBV5-6 with TRBJ2-4; 14 nucleotides align to TRBD2. CDR3 length: 20 residues. With 2 bases clipped from V and 8 bases from J, the junction kept 18 bases outside the gene matches. Per germline, CDR1 SGHDT and CDR2 YYEEEE. The CDR3 DNA sequence: TGTGCCAGCAGCTTTGGCCGGGACAGGCGGACTAGCGGGGGGATTTACATTCAGTACTTC. Its protein is CASSFGRDRRTSGGIYIQYF.

This clonotype came up a few times. The chain couples TRBV7-8 to TRBJ1-3; D gene ambiguous. CDR3 length: 15 residues. Germline V gene data show CDR1 as SGHVS and CDR2 as FQNEAQ. The V end lost 5 bases, the J end lost 4 bases, and 15 bases lay between the germline ends. The CDR3 loop reads CASSLALPPGNTIYF. CDR3 bases: TGTGCCAGCAGCCTTGCGCTCCCTCCAGGAAACACCATATATTTT.

This sequence joins TRBV20-1 and TRBJ1-4; 8 bases are a match to TRBD1. Trimming at V came to 5 bases and at J to 6 bases, leaving 8 bases not matched to a gene. This CDR3 is 14 amino acids long. Per the germline V gene, CDR1 is DFQATT and CDR2 is SNEGSKA (reference sequence). CDR3 in DNA: TGCAGTGCTGCCCCCCCGGACAGGGATGAAAAACTGTTTTTT. Translated: CSAAPPDRDEKLFF.

This clonotype occurred many times. CDR3 protein: CASSQERGQRSSYEQYV. CDR3 in DNA: TGTGCCAGCAGCCAAGAAAGAGGGCAGCGGAGCTCCTACGAGCAGTACGTC. The chain joins TRBV3-2 to TRBJ2-7; TRBD2, the D gene given by the table, was not confirmed from the DNA. TRBV3-2 is designated a pseudogene. The CDR3 has 17 amino acids.

This clonotype was recorded a few times. CDR3 in DNA: TGTGCCAGCAGCTTGGTACTAGCGGGTTTAGAGACCCAGTACTTC. Its translation: CASSLVLAGLETQYF. The chain employs TRBV5-4 and TRBJ2-5; 9 nucleotides agree with TRBD2. The germline CDR1 and CDR2 sequences are SGHNT and YYREEE (reference sequence). The trim removed 0 bases at V and 4 bases at J, leaving 4 bases unmatched. CDR3 length: 15 amino acids.

This clonotype was observed at least ten times. The V and J genes are TRBV28 and TRBJ2-1; 7 bases line up with TRBD2. Germline assignment: CDR1 MDHEN and CDR2 SYDVKM. Trimming cost V 5 bases and J 7 bases; bases outside gene matches: 11. The CDR3 contains 15 residues. CDR3 in amino acids: CASSPASQGGNEQFF. CDR3 in DNA: TGTGCCAGCAGTCCCGCGTCGCAGGGAGGGAATGAGCAGTTCTTC.

This clonotype has ten or more counts. This rearrangement joins TRBV20-1 to TRBJ1-4, with D unresolved. Trimming removed 3 bases at V and 3 bases at J, with 8 bases between. CDR1 DFQATT and CDR2 SNEGSKA come from the germline V gene (reference sequence). CDR3 length: 13 amino acids. The CDR3 protein is CSASSGPNEKLFF. CDR3 in DNA: TGCAGTGCTAGTAGTGGACCTAATGAAAAACTGTTTTTT.

Comments on this clonotype: One junction end disagrees with the germline gene, perhaps due to a read error. The chain is built from TRBV7-2 and TRBJ2-1; TRBD1 or TRBD2 may be the D gene (5 bases each). The CDR3 is made up of 13 amino acids. Per germline, CDR1 SGHTA and CDR2 FQGNSA. The CDR3: CASSFIGTADLSF. The CDR3 DNA reads TGTGCCAGCAGCTTCATCGGGACGGCTGACTTATCGTTC.

On this clonotype: One end of the junction does not line up with germline, which may come from a read error. This chain joins TRBV5-4 and TRBJ1-4; 9 bases are a match to TRBD1. CDR3 length: 15 residues. Germline values: CDR1 SGHNT, CDR2 YYREEE (reference sequence). The CDR3 reads CASSSKQGAGEKLIF. CDR3 nucleotide sequence: TGTGCCAGCAGCTCAAAACAGGGGGCAGGTGAAAAACTGATTTTT.

At least ten counts were recorded for this clonotype. V usage is TRBV7-8 and J usage is TRBJ2-7; 9 nucleotides match TRBD2. The CDR3 spans 16 residues. J was trimmed by 3 bases and V by 5 bases; bases with no gene match: 11. The V gene's germline CDR1 is SGHVS and CDR2 FQNEAQ. CDR3 loop: CASSPRRASGDYEQYF. CDR3 sequence (DNA): TGTGCCAGCAGCCCCCGTCGGGCTAGCGGGGACTACGAGCAGTACTTC. Drawing the rest from reference TRBV7-8 and TRBJ2-7, the complete variable domain is GAGVSQSPRYKVAKRGQDVALRCDPISGHVSLFWYQQALGQGPEFLTYFQNEAQLDKSGLPSDRFFAERPEGSVSTLKIQRTQQEDSAVYLCASSPRRASGDYEQYFGPGTRLTVT.

The chain couples TRBV15 to TRBJ2-7; no clear D. In germline, CDR1 is LNHNV, CDR2 YYDKDF (reference sequence). CDR3 length: 13 amino acids. With 1 base removed from V and 6 bases from J, the gap between germline ends came to 10 bases. The CDR3, as DNA: TGTGCCACCAGCAGAGTCGTGGGAATCGAGCAGTACTTC. As protein: CATSRVVGIEQYF.

This clonotype was observed a handful of times. The genes are TRBV7-2 and TRBJ2-5; TRBD1 or TRBD2 may be the D gene (5 bases each). V lost 2 bases and J lost 9, with 13 bases in between. The germline V gene has CDR1 SGHTA and CDR2 FQGNSA. The CDR3 extends over 13 amino acids. DNA for the CDR3: TGTGCCAGCAGCTTAAGAGGGGAGCAGGCCCAGTACTTC. Its translation is CASSLRGEQAQYF.

This clonotype was seen repeatedly, ten times or more. The chain links TRBV5-1 to TRBJ2-3; no clear D. CDR1 is SGHRS and CDR2 is YFSETQ in the germline V gene. This CDR3 has 13 amino acids. V lost 4 bases to trimming and J lost 1 base, with 7 bases between them. This CDR3 reads CASSKWGTDTQYF. For the CDR3, the DNA is TGCGCCAGCAGCAAGTGGGGCACAGATACGCAGTATTTT.

The rearrangement uses TRBV12-3 or TRBV12-4 and TRBJ2-1, with TRBD2 as a possible D gene (6 bases). The length of the CDR3 is 14 residues. Deletions cut 6 bases from V and 3 bases from J, with 12 bases between. The CDR3 loop reads CASSPRGIYNEQFF. The CDR3 DNA reads TGTGCCAGCAGCCCCCGGGGGATCTACAATGAGCAGTTCTTC.

This clonotype was observed at least ten times. V is TRBV7-9 and J is TRBJ2-1; 8 nucleotides match TRBD2. The ends lost 0 bases at V and 8 bases at J; junction bases unmatched: 9. Germline V CDR1 and CDR2: SEHNR, FQNEAQ (reference sequence). The CDR3 contains 16 residues. The CDR3 here is CASSLADGGAVDEQFF. For the CDR3, the DNA is TGTGCCAGCAGCTTAGCGGACGGGGGGGCGGTCGATGAGCAGTTCTTC.

This clonotype was observed many times. This sequence joins TRBV20-1 and TRBJ1-2; a possible D gene is TRBD1 (5 bases). Deletions cut 1 base from V and 4 bases from J, with 13 bases between. The CDR3 runs to 14 residues. The V gene's germline CDR1 is DFQATT and CDR2 SNEGSKA (reference sequence). The CDR3 nucleotides read TGCAGTGCTAGAGGGGGGAGCGGACCCTATGGCTACACCTTC. Encoded protein: CSARGGSGPYGYTF.

This clonotype appeared many times. This sequence joins TRBV18 and TRBJ1-2, with 9 bases matching TRBD1. This CDR3 comprises 14 residues. J was trimmed by 6 bases and V by 1 base; bases with no gene match: 3. Germline CDR1 KGHSH, CDR2 LQKENI. CDR3 region: CASSPRRTGDGYTF. Here the CDR3 DNA reads TGTGCCAGCTCACCACGACGGACAGGGGATGGCTACACCTTC.

This clonotype was seen a few times. The chain couples TRBV5-1 to TRBJ2-4, with a weak D call TRBD2 (6 bases). The V gene lost 0 bases and the J gene lost 1 base, with 14 bases spanning the gap. CDR3 length: 17 amino acids. The germline CDR1 and CDR2 sequences are SGHRS and YFSETQ. CDR3 protein: CASSLVGGTRAKNIQYF. Here the CDR3 DNA reads TGCGCCAGCAGCTTGGTTGGGGGGACGCGGGCCAAAAACATTCAGTACTTC. Full variable domain (remainder filled in from reference TRBV5-1 and TRBJ2-4): KAGVTQTPRYLIKTRGQQVTLSCSPISGHRSVSWYQQTPGQGLQFLFEYFSETQRNKGNFPGRFSGRQFSNSRSEMNVSTLELGDSALYLCASSLVGGTRAKNIQYFGAGTRLSVL.

The table lists this clonotype with many counts. The rearrangement joins TRBV9 to TRBJ2-5, with TRBD2 matching 9 bases. V shed 3 bases and J 3 bases; nucleotides not matched to a gene: 3. Looked up from germline, CDR1 is SGDLS and CDR2 is YYNGEE. CDR3 length equals 14 residues. The CDR3: CASSARLAEETQYF. CDR3 nucleotide sequence: TGTGCCAGCAGCGCCCGACTAGCGGAAGAGACCCAGTACTTC.

This clonotype occurred a few times. CDR3 sequence (DNA): TGTGCCAGCAGTTCGCAGGGTAGTAGGTTTTCACCCCTCCACTTT. Protein sequence: CASSSQGSRFSPLHF. The genes are TRBV12-3 or TRBV12-4 and TRBJ1-6, with D possibly being TRBD1 (5 bases). The CDR3 is 15 residues long. The ends were cut back, 4 bases at V and 9 bases at J, with 16 bases in the middle.